This is a list of T cell receptor beta chains from one sample in a study of blood T cell repertoires in COVID-19. The data were produced by immunoSEQ multiplex PCR, yet TCRdb's version contains in-frame clones alone and is incomplete. The sample has about 200,000 clones, around 81% seen once. What was sequenced was peripheral blood. The receptors here all came from a man aged 55 to 70 with COVID-19, enrolled during active disease. CDR3s include the opening cysteine and the closing phenylalanine or tryptophan. The size of a clone is reported for some rows only, either as once, few or many, or as a class for expanded clones.

>TRBJ2-3|once|TRBV9
CASSVAATSGLTDTQYF
>TRBJ2-2|NA|TRBV9
CASSVEGRPNTGELFF
>TRBJ1-1|NA|TRBV29-1
CSAARVLSAEAFF
>TRBJ1-1|once|TRBV28
CASSPPTLNTEAFF
>TRBJ1-1|NA|TRBV30
CALGQGLRGTEAFF
>TRBJ2-1|NA|TRBV7-3
CASSFSDSSYNEQFF
>TRBJ2-2|NA|TRBV5-4
CASSLFKRDPTGELFF
>TRBJ2-7|NA|TRBV5-4
CASNPGEKSYEQYF
>TRBJ1-1|NA|TRBV5-1
CASSQTGENTEAFF
>TRBJ1-1|NA|TRBV7-9
CASRGTGQPLNTEAFF
>TRBJ2-2|NA|TRBV11-3
CASSLGQPGTGELFF
>TRBJ1-1|NA|TRBV2
CASTEGGKNTEAFF
>TRBJ1-6|NA|TRBV7-2
CASSPVGDSYNSPLHF
>TRBJ2-1|NA|TRBV4-2
CASSPGLAGSDEQFF
>TRBJ1-1|NA|TRBV11-1
CASRGTGTEAFF
>TRBJ1-1|NA|TRBV10-2
CASSARGTEAFF
>TRBJ2-1|NA|TRBV7-9
CASSAGGGPLEQFF
>TRBJ2-7|few|TRBV12-3/TRBV12-4
CASSLAGGGEQYF
>TRBJ2-1|NA|TRBV6-4
CASSDPPADNEQFF
>TRBJ2-2|NA|TRBV12-3/TRBV12-4
CASSRESGELFF
>TRBJ1-2|NA|TRBV19
CASSSVGIAHGYTF
>TRBJ1-4|NA|TRBV6-5
CASSYSGQGAWEKLFF
>TRBJ2-6|NA|TRBV27
CASSTSRDRGRIHSGANVLTF
>TRBJ2-7|NA|TRBV4-1
CASSQDGGSYEQYF
>TRBJ1-2|once|TRBV12-3/TRBV12-4
CASSPDRFYGYTF
>TRBJ1-2|NA|TRBV9
CASSRIIGQGAGGGYTF
>TRBJ1-6|few|TRBV27
CASSLYSPGGSPLHF
>TRBJ1-1|few|TRBV27
CASSLSGGREAFF
>TRBJ1-1|NA|TRBV7-9
CASSLIGGDTEAFF
>TRBJ1-5|NA|TRBV5-1
CASSLAPGGNQPQHF
>TRBJ1-5|NA|TRBV7-9
CASSLGREGPQHF
>TRBJ2-1|once|TRBV27
CASSPPPGLAGISSYNEQFF
>TRBJ2-1|NA|TRBV11-1
CASSLVLGQGGYEQFF
>TRBJ2-7|NA|TRBV4-2
CASSQGDRVSSEQYF
>TRBJ2-1|NA|TRBV3-1/TRBV3-2
CASSQYRAGANEQFF
>TRBJ2-5|NA|TRBV30
CAWSGRPGETQYF
>TRBJ2-7|NA|TRBV12-3/TRBV12-4
CASRKPQGEQYF
>TRBJ1-1|NA|TRBV5-4
CASRGGHLNTEAFF
>TRBJ2-1|once|TRBV6-1
CASSERHLAGGADEQFF
>TRBJ1-1|NA|TRBV12-5
CASALDSYTEAFF
>TRBJ1-3|NA|TRBV19
CASRLSGLSSGNTIYF
>TRBJ1-6|NA|TRBV5-5
CASSQDRAYNSPLHF
>TRBJ1-6|NA|TRBV28
CASSFSRGEYNSPLHF
>TRBJ1-2|NA|TRBV12-3/TRBV12-4
CASRRGNFGYTF
>TRBJ2-5|NA|TRBV5-1
CASSMVGAETQYF